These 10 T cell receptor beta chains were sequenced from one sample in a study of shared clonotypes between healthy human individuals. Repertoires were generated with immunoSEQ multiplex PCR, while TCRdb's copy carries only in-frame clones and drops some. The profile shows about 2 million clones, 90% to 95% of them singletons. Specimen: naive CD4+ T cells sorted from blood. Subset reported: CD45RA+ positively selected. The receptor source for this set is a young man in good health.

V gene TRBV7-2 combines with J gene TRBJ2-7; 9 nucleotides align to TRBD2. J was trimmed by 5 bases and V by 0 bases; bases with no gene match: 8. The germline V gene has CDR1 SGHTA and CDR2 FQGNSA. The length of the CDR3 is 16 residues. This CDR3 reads CASSLAAPGLAHEQYF. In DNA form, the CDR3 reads TGTGCCAGCAGCTTAGCTGCCCCGGGACTAGCCCACGAGCAGTACTTC.

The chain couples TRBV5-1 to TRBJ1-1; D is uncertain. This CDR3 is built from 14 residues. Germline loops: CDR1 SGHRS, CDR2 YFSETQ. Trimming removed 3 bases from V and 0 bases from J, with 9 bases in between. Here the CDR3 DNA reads TGCGCCAGCAGCTCTCGGGTGTTGAACACTGAAGCTTTCTTT. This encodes CASSSRVLNTEAFF.

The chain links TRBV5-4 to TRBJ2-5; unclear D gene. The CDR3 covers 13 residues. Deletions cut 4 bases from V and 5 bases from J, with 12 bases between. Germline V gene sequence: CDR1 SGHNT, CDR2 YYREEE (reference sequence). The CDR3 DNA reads TGTGCCAGCAGCGGGGATCTTTGGGAGACCCAGTACTTC. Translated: CASSGDLWETQYF.

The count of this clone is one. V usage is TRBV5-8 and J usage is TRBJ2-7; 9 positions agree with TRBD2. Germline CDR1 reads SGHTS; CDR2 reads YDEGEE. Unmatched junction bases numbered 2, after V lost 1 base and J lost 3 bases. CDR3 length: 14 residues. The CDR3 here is CASSLRAGGYEQYF. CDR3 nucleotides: TGTGCCAGCAGCTTGCGAGCGGGGGGCTACGAGCAGTACTTC.

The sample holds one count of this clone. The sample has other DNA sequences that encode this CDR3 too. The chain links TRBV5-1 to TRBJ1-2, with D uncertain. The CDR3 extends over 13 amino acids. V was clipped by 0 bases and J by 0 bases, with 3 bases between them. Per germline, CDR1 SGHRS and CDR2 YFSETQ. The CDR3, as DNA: TGCGCCAGCAGCTTGGATCCTAACTATGGCTACACCTTC. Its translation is CASSLDPNYGYTF.

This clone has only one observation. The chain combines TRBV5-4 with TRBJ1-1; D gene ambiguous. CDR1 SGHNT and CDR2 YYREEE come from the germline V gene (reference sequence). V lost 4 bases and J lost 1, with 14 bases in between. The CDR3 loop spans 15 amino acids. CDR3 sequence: CASSPATTENTEAFF. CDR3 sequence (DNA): TGTGCCAGCAGCCCGGCGACCACCGAGAACACTGAAGCTTTCTTT. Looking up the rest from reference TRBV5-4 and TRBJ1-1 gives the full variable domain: ETGVTQSPTHLIKTRGQQVTLRCSSQSGHNTVSWYQQALGQGPQFIFQYYREEENGRGNFPPRFSGLQFPNYSSELNVNALELDDSALYLCASSPATTENTEAFFGQGTRLTVV.

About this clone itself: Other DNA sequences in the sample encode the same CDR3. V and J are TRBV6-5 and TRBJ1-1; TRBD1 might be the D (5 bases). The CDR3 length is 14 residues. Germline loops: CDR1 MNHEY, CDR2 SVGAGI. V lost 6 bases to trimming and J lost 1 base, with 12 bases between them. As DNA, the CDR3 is TGTGCCAGCAGCTATAGGGGTGGGAACACTGAAGCTTTCTTT. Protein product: CASSYRGGNTEAFF.

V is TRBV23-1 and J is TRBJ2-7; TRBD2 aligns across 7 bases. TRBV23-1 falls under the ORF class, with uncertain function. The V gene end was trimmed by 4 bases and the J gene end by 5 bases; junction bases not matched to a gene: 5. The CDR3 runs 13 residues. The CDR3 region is CASSPSGGDEQYF. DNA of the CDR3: TGCGCCAGCAGTCCCTCGGGGGGTGACGAGCAGTACTTC.

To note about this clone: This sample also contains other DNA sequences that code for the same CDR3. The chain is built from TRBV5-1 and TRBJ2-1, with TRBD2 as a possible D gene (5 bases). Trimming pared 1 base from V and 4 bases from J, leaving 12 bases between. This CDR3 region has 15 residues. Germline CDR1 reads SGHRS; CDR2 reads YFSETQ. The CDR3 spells CASSLPLGDYNEQFF. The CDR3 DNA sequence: TGCGCCAGCAGCTTGCCTCTGGGAGATTACAATGAGCAGTTCTTC.

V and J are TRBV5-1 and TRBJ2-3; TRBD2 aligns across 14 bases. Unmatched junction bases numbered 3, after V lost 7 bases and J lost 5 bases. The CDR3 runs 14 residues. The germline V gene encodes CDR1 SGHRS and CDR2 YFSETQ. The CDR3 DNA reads TGCGCCAGCCAAGGACTAGCGGGGGGAGATACGCAGTATTTT. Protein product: CASQGLAGGDTQYF.